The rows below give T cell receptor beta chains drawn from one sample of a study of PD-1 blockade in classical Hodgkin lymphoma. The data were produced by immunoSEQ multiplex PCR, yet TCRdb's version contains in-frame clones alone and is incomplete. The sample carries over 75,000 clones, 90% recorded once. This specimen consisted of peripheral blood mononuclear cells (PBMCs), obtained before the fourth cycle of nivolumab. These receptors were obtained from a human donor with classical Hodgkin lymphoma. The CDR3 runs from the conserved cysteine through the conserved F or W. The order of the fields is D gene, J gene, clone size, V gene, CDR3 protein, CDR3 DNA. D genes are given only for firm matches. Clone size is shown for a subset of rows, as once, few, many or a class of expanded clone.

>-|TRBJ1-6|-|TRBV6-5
CASSFVGAPLHF
TGTGCCAGCAGTTTCGTAGGCGCACCCCTCCACTTT
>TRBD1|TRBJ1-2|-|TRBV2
CASSDRGVGYTF
TGTGCCAGCAGTGACAGGGGGGTTGGCTACACCTTC
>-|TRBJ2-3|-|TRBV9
CASSAVPSLRTDTQYF
TGTGCCAGCAGCGCCGTCCCTAGCCTACGCACAGATACGCAGTATTTT
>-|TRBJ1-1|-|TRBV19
CASSVGHMNGEAFF
TGTGCCAGTAGTGTGGGACATATGAACGGTGAAGCTTTCTTT
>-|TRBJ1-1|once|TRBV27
CASRSGFLNTEAFF
TGTGCCAGCAGATCAGGGTTTCTGAACACTGAAGCTTTCTTT
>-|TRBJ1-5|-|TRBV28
CASRGANQPQHF
TGTGCCAGCAGGGGAGCGAATCAGCCCCAGCATTTT
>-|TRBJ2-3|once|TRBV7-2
CASSSRPAGSSTDTQYF
TGTGCCAGCAGCTCCCGACCGGCGGGGTCTAGCACAGATACGCAGTATTTT
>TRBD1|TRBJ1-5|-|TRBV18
CASSPPGLQGNQPQHF
TGTGCCAGCTCACCACCCGGCCTACAGGGGAATCAGCCCCAGCATTTT
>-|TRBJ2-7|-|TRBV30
CAWSVHGYEQYF
TGTGCCTGGAGTGTACATGGGTACGAGCAGTACTTC
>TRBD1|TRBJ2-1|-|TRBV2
CASRYDRGAEQFF
TGTGCCAGCAGGTACGACAGGGGGGCTGAGCAGTTCTTC
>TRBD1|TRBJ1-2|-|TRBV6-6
CASSLQGGFYGYTF
TGTGCCAGCAGCCTTCAGGGGGGTTTCTATGGCTACACCTTC
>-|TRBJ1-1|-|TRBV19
CASRPLNRGQNTEAFF
TGTGCCAGCAGGCCCTTAAATCGGGGGCAGAACACTGAAGCTTTCTTT
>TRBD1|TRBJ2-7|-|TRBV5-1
CASSFRQGGPAREQYF
TGCGCCAGCAGCTTCCGACAGGGCGGCCCAGCGCGAGAGCAGTACTTC
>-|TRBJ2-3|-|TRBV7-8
CASSLGQDRTDTQYF
TGTGCCAGCAGCTTAGGCCAGGACCGCACAGATACGCAGTATTTT
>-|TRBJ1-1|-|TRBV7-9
CASSFLTRNTEAFF
TGTGCCAGCAGCTTTCTGACAAGGAACACTGAAGCTTTCTTT
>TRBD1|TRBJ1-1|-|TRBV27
CASSLLQGTGTEAFF
TGTGCCAGCAGTTTACTACAGGGGACAGGGACTGAAGCTTTCTTT
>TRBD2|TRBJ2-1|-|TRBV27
CASSPTVTSGGAWYNEQFF
TGTGCCAGCAGTCCGACAGTGACTAGCGGGGGGGCCTGGTACAATGAGCAGTTCTTC
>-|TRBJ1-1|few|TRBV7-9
CASSLTFAFF
TGTGCCAGCAGCCTCACCTTTGCTTTCTTT
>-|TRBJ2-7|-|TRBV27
CASSRTGSSSYEQYF
TGTGCCAGCAGTCGAACAGGGTCGAGCTCCTACGAGCAGTACTTC
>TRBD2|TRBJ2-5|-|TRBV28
CASSLLAGGAETQYF
TGTGCCAGCAGTTTACTGGCGGGGGGTGCAGAGACCCAGTACTTC
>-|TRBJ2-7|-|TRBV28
CASRLLGNEQYF
TGTGCCAGCAGACTCCTGGGTAACGAGCAGTACTTC
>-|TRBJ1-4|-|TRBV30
CAWSARTVNEKLFF
TGTGCCTGGAGTGCCCGGACCGTTAATGAAAAACTGTTTTTT
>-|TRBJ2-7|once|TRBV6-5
CASSYSTGGPPLYF
TGTGCCAGCAGTTACTCAACAGGAGGTCCGCCGCTGTACTTC
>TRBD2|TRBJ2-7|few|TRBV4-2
CASSQAGVAGSNSYEQYF
TGTGCCAGCAGCCAAGCAGGGGTAGCGGGGTCGAACTCCTACGAGCAGTACTTC
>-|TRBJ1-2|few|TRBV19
CASSSGPQSGYGYTF
TGTGCCAGTAGTTCGGGACCCCAGAGCGGCTATGGCTACACCTTC
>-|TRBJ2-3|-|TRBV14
CASSQDKVGSTDTQYF
TGTGCCAGCAGCCAAGATAAAGTAGGGAGCACAGATACGCAGTATTTT
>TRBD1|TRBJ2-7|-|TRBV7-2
CASSLLGTGPYEQYF
TGTGCCAGCAGCTTATTGGGGACAGGTCCCTACGAGCAGTACTTC
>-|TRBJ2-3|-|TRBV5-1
CASSLGTFTDTQYF
TGCGCCAGCAGCTTGGGAACCTTCACAGATACGCAGTATTTT
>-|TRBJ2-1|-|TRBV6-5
CASSSGRLHHYNEQFF
TGTGCCAGCAGTTCCGGACGACTCCATCATTACAATGAGCAGTTCTTC
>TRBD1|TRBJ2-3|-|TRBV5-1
CASSLGTGINTDTQYF
TGCGCCAGCAGCTTGGGGACAGGGATAAACACAGATACGCAGTATTTT
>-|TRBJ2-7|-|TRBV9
CASSPNPAYEQYF
TGTGCCAGCAGCCCCAACCCAGCGTACGAGCAGTACTTC
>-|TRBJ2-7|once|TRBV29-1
CSVEDLGAAGARVEQYF
TGCAGCGTTGAAGATCTCGGTGCGGCAGGGGCGAGGGTCGAGCAGTACTTC
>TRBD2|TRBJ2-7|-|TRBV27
CASSPGLASNEQYF
TGTGCCAGCAGTCCCGGACTAGCCTCCAACGAGCAGTACTTC
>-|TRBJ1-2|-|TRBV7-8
CASSRWEINYGYTF
TGTGCCAGCTCCCGATGGGAGATTAACTATGGCTACACCTTC
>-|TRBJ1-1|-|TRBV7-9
CASSQGQMNTEAFF
TGTGCCAGCAGCCAAGGACAAATGAACACTGAAGCTTTCTTT
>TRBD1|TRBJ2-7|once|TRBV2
CASSGWEDDRGETKYF
TGTGCCAGCAGTGGTTGGGAAGACGACAGGGGAGAAACGAAGTACTTC
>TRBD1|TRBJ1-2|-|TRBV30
CAWSRDRGNYGYTF
TGTGCCTGGAGCCGGGACAGGGGTAACTATGGCTACACCTTC
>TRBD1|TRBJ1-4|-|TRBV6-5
CASSRQGAINEKLFF
TGTGCCAGCAGTAGACAGGGGGCTATTAATGAAAAACTGTTTTTT
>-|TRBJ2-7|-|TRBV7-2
CASSLIVSYEQYF
TGTGCCAGCAGCTTGATAGTGTCCTACGAGCAGTACTTC
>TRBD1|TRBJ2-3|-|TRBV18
CASSLQGRVTDTQYF
TGTGCCAGCTCATTACAGGGGCGAGTCACAGATACGCAGTATTTT
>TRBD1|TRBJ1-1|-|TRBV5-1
CASSPGQAAPEAFF
TGCGCCAGCAGTCCGGGACAGGCGGCCCCTGAAGCTTTCTTT
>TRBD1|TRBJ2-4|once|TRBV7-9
CASSSRQGQLLAKNIQYF
TGTGCCAGCAGCTCGCGACAGGGTCAACTACTAGCCAAAAACATTCAGTACTTC
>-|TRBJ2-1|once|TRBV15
CATSRDLLGPSSYNEQFF
TGTGCCACCAGCAGAGATCTTCTAGGCCCTAGCTCCTACAATGAGCAGTTCTTC
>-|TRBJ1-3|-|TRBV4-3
CASSQDGPPRNTIYF
TGCGCCAGCAGCCAAGATGGGCCTCCTCGAAACACCATATATTTT